What follows is one TCR beta chain and its context. Study members were between roughly 18 and 89 years old and lived in some 22 US regions. Self-reported history from a screening survey and questionnaire set each donor's cohort. The sample originates from a study of blood T cell repertoires in COVID-19. The germline CDR1 and CDR2 sequences are LNHDA and SQIVND (reference sequence). This CDR3 is built from 14 residues. V shed 6 bases and J shed 0 bases, with 6 bases lying between them. Only in-frame clones appear in the TCRdb table, and some are missing; sequencing was by immunoSEQ multiplex PCR. This table holds 290,000 or so clones, around 84% found once.

The chain carries TRBV19 and TRBJ1-6, with D unclear. Sequenced: PBMCs or T cells enriched from blood (not recorded which). The receptor was derived from a man in his forties who had been exposed to COVID-19. CDR3 sequence reads: CASRPSSYNSPLHF. The CDR3 DNA follows: TGTGCCAGTAGACCGAGCTCCTATAATTCACCCCTCCACTTT.